The rows below give T cell receptor beta chains drawn from one sample of a study of T cell responses to AZD1222 COVID-19 vaccine. Clones were sequenced by immunoSEQ multiplex PCR, and TCRdb holds only the in-frame ones, with some missing. This table holds some 130,000 clones, 70% to 90% found once. The sequencing used peripheral blood, collected on day 0 of AZD1222 vaccination. The receptors originated from an adult in good health. The CDR3 runs from the conserved cysteine through the conserved F or W. Each record gives: V gene, J gene, clone size, D gene, CDR3 DNA, CDR3 protein. D genes are given only for firm matches. Clone sizes are given selectively: once, few, many, or a class where the clone is expanded.

TRBV19,TRBJ2-5,-,-,TGTGCCAGTAGTATTGAGTGGTGGGAGACCCAGTACTTC,CASSIEWWETQYF
TRBV15,TRBJ1-6,-,TRBD1,TGTGCCACCAGGCGGACAGGATATAATTCACCCCTCCACTTT,CATRRTGYNSPLHF
TRBV4-2,TRBJ1-2,-,TRBD1,TGTGCCAGCAGCCAAGATAAGACAGGGGCTAACTATGGCTACACCTTC,CASSQDKTGANYGYTF
TRBV5-1,TRBJ2-3,-,-,TGCGCCAGCAGCCCTCGACGCACAGATACGCAGTATTTT,CASSPRRTDTQYF
TRBV30,TRBJ2-7,once,TRBD1,TGTGCCTGGAGTTGGACAGGAAGTTACGAGCAGTACTTC,CAWSWTGSYEQYF
TRBV18,TRBJ1-1,-,-,TGTGCCAGCTCAAGGTTCTCGGGAGGGCGGGACACTGAAGCTTTCTTT,CASSRFSGGRDTEAFF
TRBV18,TRBJ1-2,-,-,TGTGCCAGCTCCCCGGGAGTTGGGTATGGCTACACCTTC,CASSPGVGYGYTF
TRBV6-4,TRBJ2-2,-,-,TGTGCCAGCAGTGACTCGGAGGCCGGGGAGCTGTTTTTT,CASSDSEAGELFF
TRBV25-1,TRBJ2-3,-,TRBD1,TGTGCCAGCAGTCCAAACCAACAGGGGCGGACAGATACGCAGTATTTT,CASSPNQQGRTDTQYF
TRBV9,TRBJ1-6,-,-,TGTGCCAGCAGCTCCGAGACAGGAGTAAATTCACCCCTCCACTTT,CASSSETGVNSPLHF
TRBV28,TRBJ2-5,-,TRBD1,TGTGCCAGCAGAGGGACAGGGGGAGGGGAAGAGACCCAGTACTTC,CASRGTGGGEETQYF
TRBV7-7,TRBJ2-1,-,-,TGTGCTAGCAGCTTAAAGTACACAGGGAGCTCCTACAATGAGCAGTTCTTC,CASSLKYTGSSYNEQFF
TRBV10-2,TRBJ1-5,-,TRBD1,TGCGCCAGCAGCCTTGACAGGGCCAATCAGCCCCAGCATTTT,CASSLDRANQPQHF
TRBV5-5,TRBJ1-3,-,-,TGTGCCAGCAGCTTGCTATACTCTGGAAACACCATATATTTT,CASSLLYSGNTIYF
TRBV19,TRBJ1-5,-,TRBD1,TGTGCCAGTAGTAAGGGACAGGTTAGCAATCAGCCCCAGCATTTT,CASSKGQVSNQPQHF
TRBV29-1,TRBJ1-6,-,-,TGCAGCGTTGGGTCGGATTATAATTCACCCCTCCACTTT,CSVGSDYNSPLHF
TRBV2,TRBJ2-3,-,-,TGTGCCAGCAGTGACTATAATACGCAGTATTTT,CASSDYNTQYF
TRBV6-6,TRBJ1-1,-,TRBD1,TGTGCCAGCAGTTTCCAACGGGACAGAGCTTTCTTT,CASSFQRDRAFF
TRBV29-1,TRBJ2-6,-,-,TGCAGCGTGGGCTCTGGGGCCAACGTCCTGACTTTC,CSVGSGANVLTF
TRBV4-2,TRBJ2-7,-,TRBD1,TGTGCCAGCAGCCCCGGGACAGCGAATTACTACGAGCAGTACTTC,CASSPGTANYYEQYF
TRBV18,TRBJ2-3,-,TRBD2,TGTGCCAGCTCACCACTCGGACTAGCGGGGACTAGCACAGATACGCAGTATTTT,CASSPLGLAGTSTDTQYF
TRBV11-3,TRBJ2-7,-,TRBD1,TGTGCCAGCAGCTTAAGAGGGACAGCCGATTACGAGCAGTACTTC,CASSLRGTADYEQYF
TRBV25-1,TRBJ1-1,-,-,TGTGCCAGCAGTGAATTAACGGCGACAAGGTCGGCTTTCTTT,CASSELTATRSAFF
TRBV28,TRBJ1-1,-,-,TGTGCCAGCAGTTTATTAGCAGGGCCCACTGAAGCTTTCTTT,CASSLLAGPTEAFF
TRBV10-3,TRBJ1-4,-,TRBD1,TGTGCCATCAGTGAGGAGGGACAGGGCTTAGGGAAACTGTTTTTT,CAISEEGQGLGKLFF
TRBV20-1,TRBJ2-7,-,-,TGCAGTGCTAGAGGCAACGAGCAGTACTTC,CSARGNEQYF
TRBV10-1,TRBJ1-3,-,-,TGCGCCAGTACGGACGGGAACACCATATATTTT,CASTDGNTIYF
TRBV7-2,TRBJ2-3,once,-,TGTGCCAGCAGTCAAGGGGGGCTAGTGACAGATACGCAGTATTTT,CASSQGGLVTDTQYF
TRBV2,TRBJ1-6,few,-,TGTGCCAGCAGTGAGAATTCACCCCTCCACTTT,CASSENSPLHF
TRBV2,TRBJ1-5,few,-,TGTGCCAGCAGTGGTGGCAATCAGCCCCAGCATTTT,CASSGGNQPQHF
TRBV5-1,TRBJ2-5,-,TRBD2,TGCGCCAGCAGCTTGAGCCCTAGCGGGAGTGAAGAGACCCAGTACTTC,CASSLSPSGSEETQYF
TRBV28,TRBJ1-2,-,TRBD1,TGTGCCAGCAGCCTCTCGTGGCCGGACAGGGTGGATGGCTACACCTTC,CASSLSWPDRVDGYTF